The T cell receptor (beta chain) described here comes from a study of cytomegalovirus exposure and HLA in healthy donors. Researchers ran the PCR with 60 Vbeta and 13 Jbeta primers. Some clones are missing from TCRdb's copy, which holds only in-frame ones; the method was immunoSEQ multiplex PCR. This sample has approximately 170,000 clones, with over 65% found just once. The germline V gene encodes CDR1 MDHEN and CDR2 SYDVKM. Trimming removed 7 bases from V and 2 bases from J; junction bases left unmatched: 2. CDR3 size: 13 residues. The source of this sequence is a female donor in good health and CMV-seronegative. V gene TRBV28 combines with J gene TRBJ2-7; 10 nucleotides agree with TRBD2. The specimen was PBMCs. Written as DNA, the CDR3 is TGTGCCAGCAAACTAGCGGGGACCTACGAGCAGTACTTC. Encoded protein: CASKLAGTYEQYF.